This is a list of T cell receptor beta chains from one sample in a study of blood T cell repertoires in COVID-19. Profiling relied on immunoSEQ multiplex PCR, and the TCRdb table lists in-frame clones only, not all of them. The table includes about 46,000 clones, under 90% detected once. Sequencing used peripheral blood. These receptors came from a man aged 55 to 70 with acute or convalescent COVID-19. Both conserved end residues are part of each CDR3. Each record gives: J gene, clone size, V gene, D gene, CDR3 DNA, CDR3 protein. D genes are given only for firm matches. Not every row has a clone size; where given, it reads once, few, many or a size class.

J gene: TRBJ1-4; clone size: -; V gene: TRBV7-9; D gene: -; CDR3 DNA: TGTGCCAGCAGCCGGGAAAAACTGTTTTTT; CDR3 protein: CASSREKLFF
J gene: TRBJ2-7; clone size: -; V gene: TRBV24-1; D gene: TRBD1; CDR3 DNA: TGTGCCACCAGTGACCGAGGGACAGCTTACGAGCAGTACTTC; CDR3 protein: CATSDRGTAYEQYF
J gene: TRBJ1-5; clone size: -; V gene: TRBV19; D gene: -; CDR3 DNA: TGTGCCAGTAGTACACAGGGAGTCAATCAGCCCCAGCATTTT; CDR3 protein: CASSTQGVNQPQHF
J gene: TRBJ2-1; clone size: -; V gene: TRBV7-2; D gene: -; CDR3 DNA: TGTGCCAGCAGCTTATTATTGGGGCAATACAATGAGCAGTTCTTC; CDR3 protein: CASSLLLGQYNEQFF
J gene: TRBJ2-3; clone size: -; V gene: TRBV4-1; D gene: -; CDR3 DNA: TGCGCCAGCAGCCAAGATTCGGGGGACCCGGAATATTTT; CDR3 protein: CASSQDSGDPEYF
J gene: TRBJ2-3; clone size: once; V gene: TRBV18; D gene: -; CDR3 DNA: TGTGCCAGCTCACCAACGGCGGTTAGCACAGATACGCAGTATTTT; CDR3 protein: CASSPTAVSTDTQYF
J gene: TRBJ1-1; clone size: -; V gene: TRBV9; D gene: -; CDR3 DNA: TGTGCCAGCAGCGTAACCGGGGAGGCAGCTTTCTTT; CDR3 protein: CASSVTGEAAFF
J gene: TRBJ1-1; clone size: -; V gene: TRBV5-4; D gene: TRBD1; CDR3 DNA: TGTGCCAGCAGCTTGGTAGGCAGGGGGGAAACTGAAGCTTTCTTT; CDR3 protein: CASSLVGRGETEAFF
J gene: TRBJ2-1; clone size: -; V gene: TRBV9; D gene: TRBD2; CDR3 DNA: TGTGCCAGCAGTTATAGCGGGGCCTACAATGAGCAGTTCTTC; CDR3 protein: CASSYSGAYNEQFF
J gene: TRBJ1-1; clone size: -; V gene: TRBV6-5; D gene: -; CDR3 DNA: TGTGCCAGCAGTTCAGACAGATTGAACACTGAAGCTTTCTTT; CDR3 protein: CASSSDRLNTEAFF
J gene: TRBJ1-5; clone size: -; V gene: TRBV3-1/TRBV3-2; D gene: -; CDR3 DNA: TGTGCCAGCAGCCTAGGACAGCCGAATCAGCCCCAGCATTTT; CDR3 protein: CASSLGQPNQPQHF
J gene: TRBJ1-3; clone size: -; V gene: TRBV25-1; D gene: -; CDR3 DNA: TGTGCCAGCAGTGCCAGCGGGTATTCTGGAAACACCATATATTTT; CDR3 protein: CASSASGYSGNTIYF
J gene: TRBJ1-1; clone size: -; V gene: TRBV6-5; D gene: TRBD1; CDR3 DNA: TGTGCCAGCAGTTATTCGGGGCAGGGGGCAGAAGCTTTCTTT; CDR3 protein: CASSYSGQGAEAFF
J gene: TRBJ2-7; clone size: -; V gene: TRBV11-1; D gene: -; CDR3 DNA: TGTGCCAGCAGCTTAGATCAGGGGCCCCACGAGCAGTACTTC; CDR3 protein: CASSLDQGPHEQYF
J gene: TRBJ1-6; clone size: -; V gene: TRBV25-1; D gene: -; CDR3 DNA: TGTGCCAGCAGTGAAACGGGGAAAGCAAATTCACCCCTCCACTTT; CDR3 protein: CASSETGKANSPLHF
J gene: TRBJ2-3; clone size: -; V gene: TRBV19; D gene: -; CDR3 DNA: TGTGCCAGTAGTATGACTAGATTAGATACGCAGTATTTT; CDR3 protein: CASSMTRLDTQYF
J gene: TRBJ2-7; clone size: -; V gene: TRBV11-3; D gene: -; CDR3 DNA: TGTGCCAGCAGCTTAGAGGCGGGCTACGAGCAGTACTTC; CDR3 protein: CASSLEAGYEQYF
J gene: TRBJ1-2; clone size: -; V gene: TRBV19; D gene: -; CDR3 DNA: TGTGCCAGTAGTATAGAAGAGGGCGAGGGCTATGGCTACACCTTC; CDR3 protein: CASSIEEGEGYGYTF
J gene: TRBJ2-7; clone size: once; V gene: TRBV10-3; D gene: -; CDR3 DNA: TGTGCCATCAGTGAGTCTCAGGAATTGTACGAGCAGTACTTC; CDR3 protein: CAISESQELYEQYF
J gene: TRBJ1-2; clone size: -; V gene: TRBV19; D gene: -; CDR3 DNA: TGTGCCAGTACTACAATGGGCGGACATAACTATGGCTACACCTTC; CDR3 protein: CASTTMGGHNYGYTF
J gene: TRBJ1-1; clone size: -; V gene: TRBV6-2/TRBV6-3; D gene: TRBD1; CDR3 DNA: TGTGCCAGCAGTTGGACAGGGAACACTGAAGCTTTCTTT; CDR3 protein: CASSWTGNTEAFF
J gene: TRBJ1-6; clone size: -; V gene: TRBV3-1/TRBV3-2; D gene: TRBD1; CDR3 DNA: TGTGCCAGCAGCCAAAATAGGGACAGGGGAAGATCACCCCTCCACTTT; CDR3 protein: CASSQNRDRGRSPLHF
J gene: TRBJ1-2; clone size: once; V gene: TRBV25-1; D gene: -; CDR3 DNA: TGTGCCAGCAGTGTCTACAGCGGCTCTGGCTACACCTTC; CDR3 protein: CASSVYSGSGYTF
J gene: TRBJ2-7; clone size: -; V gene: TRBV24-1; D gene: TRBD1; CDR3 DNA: TGTGCCACCAGTGAAGGGACAGGGATCTACGAGCAGTACTTC; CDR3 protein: CATSEGTGIYEQYF
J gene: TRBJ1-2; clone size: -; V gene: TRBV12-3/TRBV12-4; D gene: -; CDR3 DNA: TGTGCCAGCAGCCCGGTAGGGGGCTATGGCTACACCTTC; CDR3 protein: CASSPVGGYGYTF
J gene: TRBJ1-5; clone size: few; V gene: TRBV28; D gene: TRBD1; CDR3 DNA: TGTGCCAGCAGTAGCCTTCCGGGGACAGGTAATCAGCCCCAGCATTTT; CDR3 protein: CASSSLPGTGNQPQHF
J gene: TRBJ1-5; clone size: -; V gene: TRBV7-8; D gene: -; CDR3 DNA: TGTGCCAGCAGCTTAGAGGCTAGAGCGAATCAGCCCCAGCATTTT; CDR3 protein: CASSLEARANQPQHF
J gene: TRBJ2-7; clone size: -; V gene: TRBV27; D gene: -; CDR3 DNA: TGTGCCAGCAGTTTCGGAGTCTCCTACGAGCAGTACTTC; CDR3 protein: CASSFGVSYEQYF
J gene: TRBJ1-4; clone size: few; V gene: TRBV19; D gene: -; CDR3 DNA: TGTGCCAGTAGTATAGGGGGGCACGCAACTAATGAAAAACTGTTTTTT; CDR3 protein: CASSIGGHATNEKLFF
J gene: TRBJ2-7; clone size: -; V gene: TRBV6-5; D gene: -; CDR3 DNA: TGTGCCAGCAGGCACAGGGATCCTCTAGAGCAGTACTTC; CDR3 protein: CASRHRDPLEQYF
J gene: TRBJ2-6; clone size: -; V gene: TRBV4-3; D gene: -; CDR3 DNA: TGCGCCAGCAGCCAAGCCGTTAGTGGGGCCAACGTCCTGACTTTC; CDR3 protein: CASSQAVSGANVLTF
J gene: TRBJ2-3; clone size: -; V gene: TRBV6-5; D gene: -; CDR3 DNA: TGTGCCAGCAGTTACTCGAGTGTACTAGACACAGATACGCAGTATTTT; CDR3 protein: CASSYSSVLDTDTQYF
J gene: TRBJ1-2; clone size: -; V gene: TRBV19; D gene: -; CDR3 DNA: TGTGCCAGTAGTCCCCGGACTGCGAACTATGGCTACACCTTC; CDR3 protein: CASSPRTANYGYTF
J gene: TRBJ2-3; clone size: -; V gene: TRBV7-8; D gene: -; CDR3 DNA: TGTGCCAGCAGCTCGGACATCAGCACAGATACGCAGTATTTT; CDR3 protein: CASSSDISTDTQYF
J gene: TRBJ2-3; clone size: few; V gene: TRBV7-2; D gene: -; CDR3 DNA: TGTGCCAGCAGCTTAGTTTGGGGGGAGGATACGCAGTATTTT; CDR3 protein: CASSLVWGEDTQYF
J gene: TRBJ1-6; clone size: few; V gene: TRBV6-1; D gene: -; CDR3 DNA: TGTGCCAGCAGTGATAGCCCCCGCGGGTCACCCCTCCACTTT; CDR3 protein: CASSDSPRGSPLHF
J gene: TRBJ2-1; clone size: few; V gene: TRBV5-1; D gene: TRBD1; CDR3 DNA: TGCGCCAGCACCTTGGGACAGGGTAGGATCGATGAGCAGTTCTTC; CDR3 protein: CASTLGQGRIDEQFF
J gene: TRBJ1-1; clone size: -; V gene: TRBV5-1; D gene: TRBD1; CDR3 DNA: TGCGCCAGCAGCGCGTCACCTACAGGGGACGGCACTGAAGCTTTCTTT; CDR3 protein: CASSASPTGDGTEAFF
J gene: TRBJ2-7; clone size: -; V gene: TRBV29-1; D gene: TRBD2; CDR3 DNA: TGCAGCGTTGAGACTAGCGGAGCCTACGAGCAGTACTTC; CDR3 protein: CSVETSGAYEQYF
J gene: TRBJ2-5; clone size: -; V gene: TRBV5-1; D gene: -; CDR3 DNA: TGCGCCAGCAGCTTGTTTCTGAGAGAGACCCAGTACTTC; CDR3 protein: CASSLFLRETQYF